Shown below are 24 T cell receptor beta chains from a single sample sequenced in a study of T cell responses to AZD1222 COVID-19 vaccine. The table came from immunoSEQ multiplex PCR; TCRdb's copy has only in-frame clones and leaves some out. The sample shows approximately 110,000 clones, about nine tenths of them seen only once. The sample in question was peripheral blood, obtained on day 0 of AZD1222 vaccination. These receptors came from an adult in good health.

The chain carries TRBV18 and TRBJ1-5; D unresolved. V was trimmed by 4 bases and J by 0 bases, leaving 4 bases between them. In germline, CDR1 is KGHSH, CDR2 LQKENI. This CDR3 comprises 13 residues. Here the CDR3 reads CASSHNSNQPQHF. The DNA of the CDR3 is TGTGCCAGCTCACACAATAGCAATCAGCCCCAGCATTTT.

V is TRBV15 and J is TRBJ1-2; 11 bases are a match to TRBD1. Germline CDR1 LNHNV, CDR2 YYDKDF (reference sequence). V was pared by 3 bases and J by 2 bases, with 2 bases of the junction left unmatched. The CDR3 runs 15 residues. This CDR3 is CATSRGDRGNYGYTF. In DNA, the CDR3 is TGTGCCACCAGCAGGGGGGACAGGGGGAACTATGGCTACACCTTC.

This chain uses TRBV19 with TRBJ1-2; 9 bases align to TRBD1. The CDR3 length is 14 residues. V lost 4 bases and J lost 7; bases outside the gene matches: 7. Germline-derived CDR1 and CDR2 are LNHDA and SQIVND (reference sequence). CDR3 bases: TGTGCCAGTAGTACGGGACAGGGTTTGGGTGGCTACACCTTC. Residues: CASSTGQGLGGYTF.

CDR3 DNA sequence: TGTGCCAGTAGTCCATCTTCATACAACATGTTGCAGTTCTTC. This translates into CASSPSSYNMLQFF. This chain uses TRBV19 with TRBJ2-1, with D uncertain. The ends were cut back, 5 bases at V and 12 bases at J, with 20 bases in the middle. CDR1 and CDR2 from the germline V gene are LNHDA and SQIVND (reference sequence). The CDR3 length is 14 residues.

The CDR3 coding sequence is TGTGCCAGCATACGGGGGGCTTGGACAGATACGCAGTATTTT. Protein: CASIRGAWTDTQYF. The V gene is TRBV2, the J gene TRBJ2-3; tentatively, D is TRBD2 (7 bases). The germline V and J ends were trimmed by 7 bases and 3 bases, with 14 bases remaining between them. This CDR3 spans 14 amino acids. Germline CDR1 and CDR2: SNHLY and FYNNEI.

As DNA, the CDR3 is TGTGCCAGCAGCGTAGAGGGACAGGGGTTTAGTGAAGCTTTCTTT. Translation: CASSVEGQGFSEAFF. The chain employs TRBV9 and TRBJ1-1; 10 nucleotides agree with TRBD1. V gave up 0 bases and J gave up 7 bases; unmatched junction bases: 6. Germline values: CDR1 SGDLS, CDR2 YYNGEE. The CDR3 spans 15 residues.

The genes are TRBV6-4 and TRBJ2-2; 10 nucleotides align to TRBD2. This CDR3 comprises 15 residues. With V trimmed by 4 bases and J by 1 base, 0 bases remained unmatched. Germline CDR1 MRHNA, CDR2 SNTAGT. CDR3: CASSGLAGNTGELFF. In nucleotides, the CDR3 is TGTGCCAGCAGTGGACTAGCGGGGAACACCGGGGAGCTGTTTTTT.

The chain carries TRBV15 and TRBJ1-5; TRBD1 is a possible D gene (6 bases). The V gene's germline CDR1 is LNHNV and CDR2 YYDKDF (reference sequence). V dropped 4 bases and J dropped 4 bases, with 14 bases sitting between them. This CDR3 is 15 amino acids long. In nucleotides, the CDR3 is TGTGCCACCAGCAAGGGAGGACAGCGGAATCAGCCCCAGCATTTT. Its protein product is CATSKGGQRNQPQHF.

The chain couples TRBV19 to TRBJ1-4; D is unresolved. Germline assignment: CDR1 LNHDA and CDR2 SQIVND (reference sequence). With 5 bases removed from V and 0 bases from J, the gap between germline ends came to 10 bases. This CDR3 contains 15 residues. CDR3 sequence (DNA): TGTGCCAGTAGTCAACATCTAGCAACTAATGAAAAACTGTTTTTT. Translated, it gives CASSQHLATNEKLFF.

J is TRBJ1-6 and V is TRBV3-1 (or the pseudogene TRBV3-2); TRBD1 aligns across 7 bases. Germline CDR1 reads LGHDT; CDR2 reads YNNKEL (reference sequence). CDR3 size: 16 residues. V lost 4 bases and J lost 7; bases outside the gene matches: 10. CDR3 protein: CASSRFAGTENSPLHF. CDR3 bases: TGTGCCAGCAGCCGATTCGCCGGGACAGAAAATTCACCCCTCCACTTT.

The CDR3, as DNA: TGTGCCAGCAGTGAAGGGCAGGTGGTCAATGAGCAGTTCTTC. Translation gives CASSEGQVVNEQFF. The gene calls are TRBV2 and TRBJ2-1; no clear D. V lost 1 base and J lost 6, with 10 bases in between. The CDR3 loop spans 14 amino acids. CDR1 SNHLY and CDR2 FYNNEI come from the germline V gene.

J is TRBJ2-5 and V is TRBV5-4; 11 nucleotides match TRBD1. The CDR3 runs to 14 residues. The J segment lost 5 bases and the V segment lost 3 bases, leaving 3 bases of the junction unmatched. CDR1 and CDR2 (germline): SGHNT, YYREEE (reference sequence). CDR3 sequence: CASSSRTGGETQYF. CDR3 nucleotides: TGTGCCAGCAGCTCACGGACAGGGGGCGAGACCCAGTACTTC.

In nucleotides, the CDR3 is TGTGCCAGCAGTTTATTACTAGCGGGAACCTACAATGAGCAGTTCTTC. This sequence encodes CASSLLLAGTYNEQFF. This chain joins TRBV27 and TRBJ2-1, with TRBD2 matching 10 bases. With 1 base clipped from V and 2 bases from J, the junction kept 2 bases outside the gene matches. Germline assignment: CDR1 MNHEY and CDR2 SMNVEV (reference sequence). The CDR3 is made up of 16 amino acids.

This clone was seen only a few times. This rearrangement joins TRBV7-8 to TRBJ1-2, with 7 bases matching TRBD1. Germline trimming cut 1 base from V and 6 bases from J; bases unmatched to any gene: 14. The germline CDR1 and CDR2 sequences are SGHVS and FQNEAQ. The CDR3 contains 17 residues. The CDR3 region has the DNA TGTGCCAGCAGCTTAGGCGAGGTGGGACAGAGATTTCATGGCTACACCTTC. Its translation: CASSLGEVGQRFHGYTF.

The rearrangement uses TRBV6-2 or TRBV6-3 and TRBJ2-5; D gene uncertain. Germline loops: CDR1 MNHEY, CDR2 SVGEGT. Trimming left V 0 bases short and J 7 bases short, with 6 bases between. The CDR3 length is 12 residues. The CDR3 coding sequence is TGTGCCAGCAGTTACTCGATGGGGACCCAGTACTTC. This encodes CASSYSMGTQYF.

V and J are TRBV18 and TRBJ2-7, with D perhaps matching TRBD1 (5 bases). This CDR3 contains 14 residues. Germline loops: CDR1 KGHSH, CDR2 LQKENI. V was shortened by 2 bases and J by 2 bases, with 10 bases between the two germline ends. The CDR3 DNA sequence: TGTGCCAGCTCACCAAAGGGGCCGGCCTACGAGCAGTACTTC. Translation gives CASSPKGPAYEQYF. Supplemented by reference TRBV18 and TRBJ2-7, the full variable domain reads NAGVMQNPRHLVRRRGQEARLRCSPMKGHSHVYWYRQLPEEGLKFMVYLQKENIIDESGMPKERFSAEFPKEGPSILRIQQVVRGDSAAYFCASSPKGPAYEQYFGPGTRLTVT.

This clone occurred a few times. The chain carries TRBV7-2 and TRBJ2-3; a weak D match, TRBD2 (5 bases). Germline CDR1 is SGHTA and CDR2 is FQGNSA. The ends were cut back, 7 bases at V and 4 bases at J, with 15 bases in the middle. The CDR3 runs 14 residues. CDR3 loop: CASTEYSSADTQYF. The CDR3 DNA sequence: TGTGCCAGCACCGAATACAGTAGCGCAGATACGCAGTATTTT.

The rearrangement uses TRBV7-2 and TRBJ2-2; either TRBD1 or TRBD2 may fit D (7 bases each). Per germline, CDR1 SGHTA and CDR2 FQGNSA. The CDR3 totals 15 residues. Trimming took off 8 bases at V and 4 bases at J, with 17 bases between the two ends. CDR3: CASASGGAGTGELFF. For the CDR3, the DNA is TGTGCCAGCGCGTCAGGGGGGGCGGGCACCGGGGAGCTGTTTTTT.

The chain links TRBV3-1 (or the pseudogene TRBV3-2) to TRBJ2-7; D tentatively fits TRBD1 or TRBD2 (6 bases each). Per the germline V gene, CDR1 is LGHDT and CDR2 is YNNKEL (reference sequence). This CDR3 is built from 15 residues. Trimming removed 0 bases at V and 2 bases at J, with 11 bases between. The CDR3 bases are TGTGCCAGCAGCCAAGATGCGGGACAAACCTACGAGCAGTACTTC. Encoded protein: CASSQDAGQTYEQYF.

This chain links TRBV27 with TRBJ2-6; D unclear. Germline assignment: CDR1 MNHEY and CDR2 SMNVEV (reference sequence). Trimming removed 6 bases at V and 0 bases at J, with 6 bases between. This CDR3 is built from 14 residues. In DNA form, the CDR3 reads TGTGCCAGCAGGCAGTACTCTGGGGCCAACGTCCTGACTTTC. It yields the protein CASRQYSGANVLTF.

The count of this clone is one. At one of its ends the junction is not consistent with the germline gene, which may arise from a read error. The same CDR3 arises from other DNA sequences in this sample as well. The V and J genes are TRBV3-1 (or the pseudogene TRBV3-2) and TRBJ1-5, with unresolved D. This CDR3 has 14 residues. Germline-derived CDR1 and CDR2 are LGHDT and YNNKEL (reference sequence). The DNA for the CDR3 is TGCGCCAGCAGCCCCACTTATAGCAATCAGCCCCAGCATTTT. Amino acids: CASSPTYSNQPQHF.

The chain joins TRBV12-3 or TRBV12-4 to TRBJ2-5, with 9 nucleotides matching TRBD2. The CDR3 is made up of 13 amino acids. V shed 3 bases, J shed 4 bases, and the junction held 0 bases outside the gene matches. The CDR3 DNA is TGTGCCAGCAGTTTGCGGGGGGGAGAGACCCAGTACTTC. This encodes CASSLRGGETQYF.

CDR3 sequence reads: CASRSVGNTIYF. The CDR3 nucleotides are TGTGCCAGCAGATCCGTGGGAAACACCATATATTTT. The chain recombines TRBV12-3 or TRBV12-4 with TRBJ1-3; D uncertain. The CDR3 length is 12 residues. V dropped 6 bases and J dropped 4 bases, with 7 bases sitting between them.

This chain connects TRBV10-3 to TRBJ2-7; unclear D gene. V lost 2 bases and J 6 bases, leaving 8 bases between the germline ends. This CDR3 comprises 12 residues. The V gene's germline CDR1 is ENHRY and CDR2 SYGVKD. The CDR3 loop reads CAISEGNPEQYF. The DNA for the CDR3 is TGTGCCATCAGTGAGGGCAATCCCGAGCAGTACTTC.